This T cell receptor (beta chain) was captured in a study of CD8 T cells in Susac syndrome. Study outcomes and limitations: Across the total CD8+ repertoires, 15 to 20 Susac-specific public clones were detected, and across the CD8+ TEMRA repertoires, four to six such clones were detected.

Turning to this clonotype: Its target is unknown.

Sequencing of TCR beta was carried out in blood CD8+ and CD4+ T cells. Definite or probable Susac syndrome was diagnosed using recently defined diagnostic criteria. After extraction with the RNeasy kit, roughly 0.45 to 1 ug of the RNA was reverse transcribed using random hexamers. The CDR3 of TCR beta was amplified by immunoSEQ multiplex PCR across 54 Vbeta and 13 Jbeta. TCRdb processed the immunoSEQ multiplex PCR reads anew with MiXCR; each CDR3 protein has one entry. The sample shows roughly 88,000 distinct CDR3 sequences, approximately 96% of them seen only once. Germline V CDR1 and CDR2: SGHNT, YYREEE (reference sequence). This CDR3 has 14 amino acids. J lost 6 bases, V lost 0 bases, and 5 bases had no gene match.

The sequence derives from a human donor with Susac syndrome. The source material was CD8+ T cells from PBMCs. The rearrangement links TRBV5-4 to TRBJ1-2; TRBD1 matches 7 bases. The DNA for the CDR3 is TGTGCCAGCAGCTTGGTAGGGGGCGCAGATGGCTACACCTTC. Translated: CASSLVGGADGYTF.